A single sample gave rise to the 27 T cell receptor beta chains below, sequenced in a study of CD8+CD57+ T cells in acquired aplastic anemia. Genomic DNA, serving as template, underwent TCR beta VDJ and CDR3 profiling. TCRdb redid the calling of the reads with MiXCR, one entry per CDR3 protein. Of 30,000 to 40,000 distinct CDR3 sequences detected, more than 75% appear once; the ten largest clones hold approximately 22%. Sequencing input: sorted CD4+, CD8+, or CD8+CD57+ T cells (not recorded which) from PBMCs. The source of these receptors is a human donor in good health, serving as a control.

J is TRBJ2-5 and V is TRBV7-6; D is perhaps TRBD1 or TRBD2 (6 bases each). The CDR3 extends over 14 amino acids. Trimming left V 1 base short and J 5 bases short, with 11 bases between. Looked up from germline, CDR1 is SGHVS and CDR2 is FNYEAQ. This CDR3 reads CASSLGGASETQYF. The CDR3 region has the DNA TGTGCCAGCAGCTTAGGGGGGGCCTCGGAGACCCAGTACTTC.

The gene calls are TRBV9 and TRBJ2-2; D unresolved. Trimming stripped 3 bases from V and 2 bases from J, with 8 bases between. This CDR3 contains 14 residues. Germline assignment: CDR1 SGDLS and CDR2 YYNGEE. The CDR3 region has the DNA TGTGCCAGCAGCGATCTTGGAAACACCGGGGAGCTGTTTTTT. This translates into CASSDLGNTGELFF.

The chain has TRBV15 and TRBJ2-1, with TRBD1 identical over 7 bases. The length of the CDR3 is 13 residues. Germline V gene lookup returns CDR1 LNHNV and CDR2 YYDKDF (reference sequence). Germline trimming cut 7 bases from V and 6 bases from J; bases unmatched to any gene: 6. CDR3 in DNA: TGTGCCACCAAACGGGACAGTTCCAATGAGCAGTTCTTC. Protein: CATKRDSSNEQFF.

This clonotype was recorded at least ten times. The junction differs from germline at one of its ends, possibly a read error. The chain joins TRBV6-2 or TRBV6-3 to TRBJ2-5; 7 positions match TRBD2. The CDR3 contains 12 residues. CDR1 and CDR2 from the germline V gene are MNHEY and SVGEGT. CDR3 region: CASGLVGETQCF. The DNA of the CDR3 is TGTGCCAGCGGACTAGTTGGCGAGACCCAGTGCTTC.

The rearrangement uses TRBV7-6 and TRBJ1-2; D is uncertain. V lost 3 bases and J lost 3, with 8 bases in between. The CDR3 runs to 13 residues. Germline V gives CDR1 SGHVS, CDR2 FNYEAQ. The CDR3 bases are TGTGCCAGCAGCTTTCAAAGAGACTATGGCTACACCTTC. Translated: CASSFQRDYGYTF.

Turning to this clonotype: Likely a read error: the CDR3 ends without its conserved phenylalanine or tryptophan. The V and J genes are TRBV10-3 and TRBJ1-5; TRBD1 might be the D (5 bases). V lost 5 bases and J lost 7, with 12 bases in between. Germline V CDR1 and CDR2: ENHRY, SYGVKD. This CDR3 has 13 residues. CDR3: CAISRSGDQPQHV. CDR3 coding DNA: TGTGCCATCAGTAGGTCCGGGGACCAGCCCCAGCATGTT.

In this sample, this clonotype is medium-sized (0.01 to 0.1%). The chain combines TRBV3-2 with TRBJ1-2. TRBV3-2 represents a pseudogene. The CDR3 sequence is 10 residues long. The CDR3 coding sequence is TGTGCCAGGTGGACCTATGGCTACACCTTC. Encoded protein: CARWTYGYTF.

Within the sample, this clonotype is medium-sized. V and J are TRBV11-3 and TRBJ2-7; a weak D match, TRBD1 (6 bases). CDR3 length: 16 residues. Germline loops: CDR1 SGHNT, CDR2 YENEEA. The V end was cut by 4 bases, the J end by 0 bases, with 16 bases between. Written as DNA, the CDR3 is TGTGCCAGCAGCTCCCGCCGAGACAGGAGCTCCTACGAGCAGTACTTC. Translation gives CASSSRRDRSSYEQYF.

On this clonotype: The junction shows a germline mismatch at one end, possibly a read error. This chain connects TRBV24-1 to TRBJ2-1, with TRBD2 matching 9 bases. The length of the CDR3 is 13 residues. In germline, CDR1 is KGHDR, CDR2 SFDVKD. The CDR3 here is CASSEVGSGGQFF. In DNA, the CDR3 is TGTGCCAGCAGTGAAGTGGGTAGCGGGGGTCAGTTCTTC.

The sample holds one count of this clonotype. The rearrangement uses TRBV7-2 and TRBJ1-2, with TRBD1 as a possible D gene (5 bases). V was trimmed by 5 bases and J by 4 bases, leaving 17 bases between them. Germline V CDR1 and CDR2: SGHTA, FQGNSA. This CDR3 spans 15 amino acids. CDR3 amino acids: CASSLTGLMGYGYTF. DNA of the CDR3: TGTGCCAGCAGCCTCACAGGACTAATGGGCTATGGCTACACCTTC.

In nucleotides, the CDR3 is TGTGCCAGCAGTGACGGCGGGACGAACACTGAAGCTTTCTTT. It encodes CASSDGGTNTEAFF. The J gene is TRBJ1-1, the V gene TRBV25-1; D might be TRBD1 (5 bases). Trimming removed 3 bases at V and 1 base at J, with 9 bases between. CDR3 size: 14 residues. Germline V gives CDR1 MGHDK, CDR2 SYGVNS.

The V call is TRBV2, the J call TRBJ2-7, with TRBD2 matching over 15 bases. The trim removed 7 bases at V and 4 bases at J, leaving 5 bases unmatched. Germline CDR1 reads SNHLY; CDR2 reads FYNNEI. The CDR3 loop spans 15 amino acids. For the CDR3, the DNA is TGTGCCAGCACAGGTGGACTAGCGGGAGGGTACGAGCAGTACTTC. It translates to CASTGGLAGGYEQYF. The full variable domain, with the rest looked up from reference TRBV2 and TRBJ2-7, is EPEVTQTPSHQVTQMGQEVILRCVPISNHLYFYWYRQILGQKVEFLVSFYNNEISEKSEIFDDQFSVERPDGSNFTLKIRSTKLEDSAMYFCASTGGLAGGYEQYFGPGTRLTVT.

The chain is built from TRBV7-8 and TRBJ1-1; 9 nucleotides match TRBD1. The length of the CDR3 is 15 residues. The germline V gene encodes CDR1 SGHVS and CDR2 FQNEAQ. After removal of 3 bases from V and 1 base from J, the junction contained 3 bases not matched to a gene. CDR3 sequence: CASSFADRGNTEAFF. DNA for the CDR3: TGTGCCAGCAGCTTCGCGGACAGGGGGAACACTGAAGCTTTCTTT.

The gene calls are TRBV20-1 and TRBJ2-1; 8 bases agree with TRBD2. The J call is uncertain, as TRBJ2-7 better fits the DNA end. Looked up from germline, CDR1 is DFQATT and CDR2 is SNEGSKA (reference sequence). The CDR3 is 14 residues long. In DNA, the CDR3 is TGCAGTGCTAGAGGTAGCGGGGCGGCCTTCGAGCAGTACTTC. It is translated as CSARGSGAAFEQYF.

V gene TRBV2 combines with J gene TRBJ1-1; no clear D gene. This CDR3 has 15 residues. V lost 4 bases, J lost 4 bases, and 16 bases lay in between. Germline CDR1 SNHLY, CDR2 FYNNEI. The CDR3: CASSVSGVERTEAFF. In nucleotides, the CDR3 is TGTGCCAGCAGTGTGTCGGGAGTGGAACGCACTGAAGCTTTCTTT.

A remark on this clonotype: Mismatch with germline at one junction end may stem from a read error. This chain uses TRBV7-2 with TRBJ2-3; TRBD1 agrees at 10 bases. The CDR3 loop spans 17 amino acids. Germline V gene data show CDR1 as SGHTA and CDR2 as FQGNSA. The CDR3 nucleotides read TGTGCCAGCAGCCTAGCGAGAGAGTGGACAGGGGGAGATACGCAGTATTTT. Its protein product is CASSLAREWTGGDTQYF.

The chain carries TRBV3-1 and TRBJ2-7; 9 bases line up with TRBD1. V was clipped by 1 base and J by 4 bases; unmatched bases: 8. This CDR3 has 16 amino acids. In germline, CDR1 is LGHDT, CDR2 YNNKEL (reference sequence). The CDR3 region is CASSQVLGQGRYEQYF. The CDR3 DNA reads as TGTGCCAGCAGCCAAGTACTCGGACAGGGGAGGTACGAGCAGTACTTC.

The chain recombines TRBV7-9 with TRBJ1-4; the D gene is possibly TRBD1 (5 bases). The CDR3 is 15 residues long. Trimming removed 4 bases from V and 7 bases from J, with 16 bases in between. Germline V gives CDR1 SEHNR, CDR2 FQNEAQ (reference sequence). CDR3 sequence reads: CASSSDNGAGEKLFF. CDR3 in DNA: TGTGCCAGCAGCTCCGACAACGGGGCGGGTGAAAAACTGTTTTTT.

The chain uses TRBV7-7 and TRBJ2-1; 9 bases are shared with TRBD1. Germline V gene sequence: CDR1 SSHAT, CDR2 FNYEAQ (reference sequence). The trim removed 1 base at V and 8 bases at J, leaving 9 bases unmatched. The CDR3 consists of 16 residues. The CDR3: CASSLVPGTGSHEQFF. The DNA of the CDR3 is TGTGCCAGCAGCTTAGTTCCCGGGACAGGGTCCCATGAGCAGTTCTTC.

The V gene is TRBV15, the J gene TRBJ1-1, with a weak D call TRBD1 (6 bases). The germline V gene has CDR1 LNHNV and CDR2 YYDKDF (reference sequence). This CDR3 has 16 amino acids. V lost 0 bases to trimming and J lost 2 bases, with 13 bases between them. The CDR3 DNA sequence: TGTGCCACCAGCAGAGATTGGAGGGGGTCAAACACTGAAGCTTTCTTT. Translating it yields CATSRDWRGSNTEAFF.

CDR3 sequence (DNA): TGTGCCACCGGGGACAGGCAAGAGACCCAGTACTTC. Its translation: CATGDRQETQYF. The chain couples TRBV24-1 to TRBJ2-5; 8 bases line up with TRBD1. The CDR3 loop spans 12 amino acids. V shed 9 bases, J shed 2 bases, and the junction held 1 base outside the gene matches. Germline V CDR1 and CDR2: KGHDR, SFDVKD.

This clonotype was recorded many times. CDR3 amino acids: CASSLGRYSYEQYF. The CDR3 nucleotides read TGTGCCAGCAGCTTAGGGCGGTACTCCTACGAGCAGTACTTC. The chain carries TRBV7-2 and TRBJ2-7; D gene ambiguous. CDR3 size: 14 residues. Trimming cost V 1 base and J 0 bases, with 7 bases left between them. Germline-derived CDR1 and CDR2 are SGHTA and FQGNSA.

By its share, this clonotype is medium-sized. The chain links TRBV19 to TRBJ1-5; TRBD1 matches 9 bases. The junction had 9 bases not matched to a gene; V was cut back by 9 bases and J by 3 bases. The CDR3 loop spans 15 amino acids. The V gene's germline CDR1 is LNHDA and CDR2 SQIVND (reference sequence). The CDR3 loop is CASRDREEVNQPQHF. CDR3 nucleotide sequence: TGTGCCAGCCGGGACAGGGAGGAGGTCAATCAGCCCCAGCATTTT.

The chain is built from TRBV19 and TRBJ1-5; D might be TRBD1 (5 bases). Trimming shortened V by 7 bases and J by 7 bases, and 14 bases separated the two germline ends. CDR1 is LNHDA, CDR2 SQIVND, per germline (reference sequence). The CDR3 runs 13 residues. The CDR3 bases are TGTGCCAGTAACGGGGGAATGAGCCAGCCCCAGCATTTT. This gives the protein CASNGGMSQPQHF.

This chain joins TRBV9 and TRBJ2-7; D unclear. V lost 3 bases, J lost 0 bases, and 4 bases lay in between. CDR3 length: 12 amino acids. Germline V gene lookup returns CDR1 SGDLS and CDR2 YYNGEE. The CDR3 region has the DNA TGTGCCAGCAGCGGTGACTCCTACGAGCAGTACTTC. As protein: CASSGDSYEQYF.

This clonotype was observed a few times. V gene TRBV2 combines with J gene TRBJ2-3; 11 nucleotides line up with TRBD2. Germline CDR1 and CDR2: SNHLY and FYNNEI. CDR3 length: 16 residues. The trim removed 4 bases at V and 2 bases at J, leaving 5 bases unmatched. CDR3 in amino acids: CASSVRLAGITDTQYF. The CDR3 DNA is TGTGCCAGCAGTGTACGACTAGCGGGGATCACAGATACGCAGTATTTT.

V usage is TRBV12-3 or TRBV12-4 and J usage is TRBJ2-2; D unresolved. V lost 6 bases, J lost 9 bases, and 11 bases lay in between. This CDR3 region has 12 residues. CDR3 DNA: TGTGCCAGCAGCTTTATTCCTCGGGAGCTGTTTTTT. Protein sequence: CASSFIPRELFF.